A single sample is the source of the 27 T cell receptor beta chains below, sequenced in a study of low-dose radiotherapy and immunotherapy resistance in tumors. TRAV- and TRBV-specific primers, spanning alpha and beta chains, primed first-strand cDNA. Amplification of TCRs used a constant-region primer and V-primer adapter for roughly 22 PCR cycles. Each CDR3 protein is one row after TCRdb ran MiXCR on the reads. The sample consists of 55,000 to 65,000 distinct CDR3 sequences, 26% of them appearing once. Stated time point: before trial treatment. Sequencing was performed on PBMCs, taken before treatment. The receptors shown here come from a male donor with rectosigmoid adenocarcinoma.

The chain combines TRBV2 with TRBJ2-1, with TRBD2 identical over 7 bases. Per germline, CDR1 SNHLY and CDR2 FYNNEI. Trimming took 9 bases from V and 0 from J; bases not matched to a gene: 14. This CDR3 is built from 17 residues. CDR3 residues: CASRGGFPPSSYNEQFF. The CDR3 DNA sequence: TGTGCCAGTCGGGGAGGGTTTCCCCCGAGCTCCTACAATGAGCAGTTCTTC.

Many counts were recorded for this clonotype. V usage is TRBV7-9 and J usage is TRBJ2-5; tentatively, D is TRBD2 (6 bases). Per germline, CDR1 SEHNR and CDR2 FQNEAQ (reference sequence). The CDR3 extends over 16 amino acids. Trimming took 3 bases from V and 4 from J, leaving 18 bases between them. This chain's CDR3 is CASSFGRSASAETQYF. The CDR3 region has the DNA TGTGCCAGCAGCTTTGGGAGGAGCGCCTCTGCAGAGACCCAGTACTTC.

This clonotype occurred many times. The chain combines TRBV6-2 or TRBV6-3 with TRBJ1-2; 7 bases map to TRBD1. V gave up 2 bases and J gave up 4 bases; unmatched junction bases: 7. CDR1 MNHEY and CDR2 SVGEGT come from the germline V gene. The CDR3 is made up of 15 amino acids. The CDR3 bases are TGTGCCAGCAGTTACCTCCCGACAGGGCTCTATGGCTACACCTTC. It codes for CASSYLPTGLYGYTF.

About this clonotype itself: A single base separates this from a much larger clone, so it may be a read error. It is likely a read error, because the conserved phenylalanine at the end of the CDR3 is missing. The CDR3, as DNA: TGTGCCTGGACCGCGGGGAGCTCCTACAATGAGCAGTTCCTC. This encodes CAWTAGSSYNEQFL. V usage is TRBV30 and J usage is TRBJ2-1; TRBD2 might be the D (6 bases). V was clipped by 4 bases and J by 0 bases, with 10 bases between them. The CDR3 has 14 amino acids. Germline V gene data show CDR1 as GTSNPN and CDR2 as SVGIG (reference sequence).

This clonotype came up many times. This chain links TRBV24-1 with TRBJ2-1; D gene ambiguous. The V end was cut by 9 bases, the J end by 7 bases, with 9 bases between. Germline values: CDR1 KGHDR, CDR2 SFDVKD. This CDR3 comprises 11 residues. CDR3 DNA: TGTGCCACCGAAGAAGGTAATGAGCAGTTCTTC. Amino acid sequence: CATEEGNEQFF.

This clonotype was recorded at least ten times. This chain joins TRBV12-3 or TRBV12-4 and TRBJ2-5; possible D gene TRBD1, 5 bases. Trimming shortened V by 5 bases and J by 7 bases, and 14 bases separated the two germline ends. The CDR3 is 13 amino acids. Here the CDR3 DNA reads TGTGCCAGCAGTGAAGGGGTTTGGGTGACCCAGTACTTC. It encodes CASSEGVWVTQYF.

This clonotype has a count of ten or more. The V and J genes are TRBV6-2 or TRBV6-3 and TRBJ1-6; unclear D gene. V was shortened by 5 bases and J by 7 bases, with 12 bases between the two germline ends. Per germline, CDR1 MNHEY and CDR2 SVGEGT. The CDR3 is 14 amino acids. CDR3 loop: CASSEVPLNSPLHF. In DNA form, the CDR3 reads TGTGCCAGCAGTGAGGTACCTTTGAATTCACCCCTCCACTTT.

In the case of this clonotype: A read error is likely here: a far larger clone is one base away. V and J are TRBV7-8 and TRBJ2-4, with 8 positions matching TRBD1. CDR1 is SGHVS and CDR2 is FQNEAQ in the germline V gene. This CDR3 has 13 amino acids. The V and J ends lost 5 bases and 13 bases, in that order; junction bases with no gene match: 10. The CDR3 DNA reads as TGTGCCAGCAGCCAGACAGGGGTCAATGAGCAGTACTTC. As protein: CASSQTGVNEQYF.

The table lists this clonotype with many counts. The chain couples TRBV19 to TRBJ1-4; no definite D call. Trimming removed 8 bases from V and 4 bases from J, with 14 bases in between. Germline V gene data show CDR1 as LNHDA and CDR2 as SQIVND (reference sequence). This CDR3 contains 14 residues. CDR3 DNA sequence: TGTGCCAGTTCTTTAGGGAGAAATAATGAAAAACTGTTTTTT. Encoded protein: CASSLGRNNEKLFF. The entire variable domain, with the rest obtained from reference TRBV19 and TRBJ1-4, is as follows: DGGITQSPKYLFRKEGQNVTLSCEQNLNHDAMYWYRQDPGQGLRLIYYSQIVNDFQKGDIAEGYSVSREKKESFPLTVTSAQKNPTAFYLCASSLGRNNEKLFFGSGTQLSVL.

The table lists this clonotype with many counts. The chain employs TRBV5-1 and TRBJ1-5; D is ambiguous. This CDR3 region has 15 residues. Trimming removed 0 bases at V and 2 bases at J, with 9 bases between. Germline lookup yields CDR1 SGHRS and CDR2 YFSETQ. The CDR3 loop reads CASSLEGGGNQPQHF. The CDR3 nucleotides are TGCGCCAGCAGCTTGGAGGGTGGGGGCAATCAGCCCCAGCATTTT.

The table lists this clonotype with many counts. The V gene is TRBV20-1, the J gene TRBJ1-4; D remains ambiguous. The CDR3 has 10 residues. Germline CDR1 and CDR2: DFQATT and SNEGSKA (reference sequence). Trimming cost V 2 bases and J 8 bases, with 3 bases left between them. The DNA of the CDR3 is TGCAGTGCTAGACGGGAAAAACTGTTTTTT. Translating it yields CSARREKLFF.

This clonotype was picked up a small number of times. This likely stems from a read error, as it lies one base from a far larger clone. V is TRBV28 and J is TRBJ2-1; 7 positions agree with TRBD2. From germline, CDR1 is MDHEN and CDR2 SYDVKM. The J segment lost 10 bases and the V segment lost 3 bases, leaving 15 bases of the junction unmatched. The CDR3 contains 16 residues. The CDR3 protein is CASSFTSETLSYEQFF. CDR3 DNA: TGTGCCAGCAGTTTCACTAGCGAAACCCTCTCCTACGAGCAGTTCTTC.

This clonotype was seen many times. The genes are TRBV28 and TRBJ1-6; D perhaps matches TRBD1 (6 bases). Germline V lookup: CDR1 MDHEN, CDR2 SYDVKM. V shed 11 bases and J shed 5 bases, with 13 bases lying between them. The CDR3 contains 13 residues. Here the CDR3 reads CAGGQTNNSPLHF. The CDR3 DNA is TGTGCCGGAGGACAGACTAATAATTCACCCCTCCACTTT.

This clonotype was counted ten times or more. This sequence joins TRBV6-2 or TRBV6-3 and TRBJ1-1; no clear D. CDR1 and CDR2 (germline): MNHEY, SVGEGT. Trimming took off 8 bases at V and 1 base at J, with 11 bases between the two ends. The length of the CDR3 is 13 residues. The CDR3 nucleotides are TGTGCCAGCTGGAGGCCTGGGAACACTGAAGCTTTCTTT. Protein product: CASWRPGNTEAFF.

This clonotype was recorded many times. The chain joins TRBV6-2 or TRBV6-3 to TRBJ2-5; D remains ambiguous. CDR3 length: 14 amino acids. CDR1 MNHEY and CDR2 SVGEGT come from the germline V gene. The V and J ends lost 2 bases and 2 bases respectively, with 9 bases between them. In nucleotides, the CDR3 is TGTGCCAGCAGTTACGAAGGGTTACAAGAGACCCAGTACTTC. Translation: CASSYEGLQETQYF.

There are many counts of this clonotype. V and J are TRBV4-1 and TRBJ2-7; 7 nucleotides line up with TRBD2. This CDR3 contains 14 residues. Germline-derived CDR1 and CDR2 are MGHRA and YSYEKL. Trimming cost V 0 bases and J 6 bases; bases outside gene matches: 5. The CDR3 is CASSQDRDYSEQYF. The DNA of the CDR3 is TGCGCCAGCAGCCAAGATCGGGACTACAGCGAGCAGTACTTC.

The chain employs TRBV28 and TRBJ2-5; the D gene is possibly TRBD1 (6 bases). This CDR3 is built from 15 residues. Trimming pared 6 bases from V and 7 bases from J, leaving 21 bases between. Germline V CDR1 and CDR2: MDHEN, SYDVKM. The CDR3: CASRDTDSGRRTQYF. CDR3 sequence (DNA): TGTGCCAGCAGGGATACGGACAGTGGGCGAAGGACCCAGTACTTC.

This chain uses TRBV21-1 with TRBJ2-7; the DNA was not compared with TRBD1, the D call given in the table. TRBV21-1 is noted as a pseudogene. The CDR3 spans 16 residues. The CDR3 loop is CASSTLGGQEQYEQYF. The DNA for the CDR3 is TGTGCCAGCAGCACCCTGGGAGGACAGGAACAATACGAGCAGTACTTC.

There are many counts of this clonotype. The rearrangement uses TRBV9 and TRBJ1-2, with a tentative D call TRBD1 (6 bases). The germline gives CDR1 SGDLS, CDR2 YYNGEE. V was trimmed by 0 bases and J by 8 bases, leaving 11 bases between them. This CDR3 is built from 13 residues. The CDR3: CASSVEQGRGYTF. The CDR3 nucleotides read TGTGCCAGCAGCGTAGAACAGGGAAGGGGCTACACCTTC. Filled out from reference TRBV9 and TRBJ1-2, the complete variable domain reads DSGVTQTPKHLITATGQRVTLRCSPRSGDLSVYWYQQSLDQGLQFLIQYYNGEERAKGNILERFSAQQFPDLHSELNLSSLELGDSALYFCASSVEQGRGYTFGSGTRLTVV.

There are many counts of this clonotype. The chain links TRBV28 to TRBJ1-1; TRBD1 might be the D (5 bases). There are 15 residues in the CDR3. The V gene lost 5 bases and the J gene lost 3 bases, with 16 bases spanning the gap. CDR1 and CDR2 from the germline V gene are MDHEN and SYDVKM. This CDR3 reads CASSGGELLYTEAFF. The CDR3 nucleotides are TGTGCCAGCAGTGGGGGGGAGCTTTTGTACACTGAAGCTTTCTTT.

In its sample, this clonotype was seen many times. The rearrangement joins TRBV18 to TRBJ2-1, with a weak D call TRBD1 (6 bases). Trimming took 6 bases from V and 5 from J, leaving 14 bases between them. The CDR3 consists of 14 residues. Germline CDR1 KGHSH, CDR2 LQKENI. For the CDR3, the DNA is TGTGCCAGCTCGCGGAACGGACAGCACAATGAGCAGTTCTTC. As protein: CASSRNGQHNEQFF.

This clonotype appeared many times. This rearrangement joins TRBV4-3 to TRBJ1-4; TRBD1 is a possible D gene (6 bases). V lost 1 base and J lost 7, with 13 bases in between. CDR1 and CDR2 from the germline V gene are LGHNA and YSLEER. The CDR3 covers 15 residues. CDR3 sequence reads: CASSQVMGAGEKLFF. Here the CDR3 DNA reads TGCGCCAGCAGCCAAGTTATGGGGGCTGGTGAAAAACTGTTTTTT.

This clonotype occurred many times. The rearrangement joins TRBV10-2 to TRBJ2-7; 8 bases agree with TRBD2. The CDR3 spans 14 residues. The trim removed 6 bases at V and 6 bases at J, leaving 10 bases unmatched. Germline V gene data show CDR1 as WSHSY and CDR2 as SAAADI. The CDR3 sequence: CASRLSGSVSEQYF. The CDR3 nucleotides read TGCGCCAGCAGACTAAGCGGGAGTGTGAGCGAGCAGTACTTC.

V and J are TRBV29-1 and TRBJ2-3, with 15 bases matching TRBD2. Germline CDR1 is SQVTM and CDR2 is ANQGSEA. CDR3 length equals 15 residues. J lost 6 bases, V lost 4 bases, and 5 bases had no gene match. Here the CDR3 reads CSVVRTSGRVDTQYF. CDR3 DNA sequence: TGCAGCGTTGTTCGGACTAGCGGGAGGGTGGATACGCAGTATTTT.

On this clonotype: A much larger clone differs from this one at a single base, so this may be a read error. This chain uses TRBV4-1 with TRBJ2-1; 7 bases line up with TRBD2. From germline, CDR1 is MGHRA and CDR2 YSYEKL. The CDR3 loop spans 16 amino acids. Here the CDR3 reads CASSQIWGGSYNEKFF. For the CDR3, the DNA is TGCGCCAGCAGCCAAATCTGGGGGGGATCCTACAATGAGAAGTTCTTC.

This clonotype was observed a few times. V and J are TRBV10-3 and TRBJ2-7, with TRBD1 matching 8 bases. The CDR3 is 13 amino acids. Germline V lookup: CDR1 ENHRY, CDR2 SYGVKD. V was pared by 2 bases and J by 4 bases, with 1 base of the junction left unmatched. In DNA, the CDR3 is TGTGCCATCAGTGAGGGACAGGGTTACGAGCAGTACTTC. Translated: CAISEGQGYEQYF.

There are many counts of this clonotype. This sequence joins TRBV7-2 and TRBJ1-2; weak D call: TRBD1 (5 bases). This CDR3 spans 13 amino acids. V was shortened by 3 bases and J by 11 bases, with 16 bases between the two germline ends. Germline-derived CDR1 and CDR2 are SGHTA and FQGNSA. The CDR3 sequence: CASSFSRDSEYTF. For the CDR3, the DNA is TGTGCCAGCAGCTTCTCACGGGACTCGGAGTACACCTTC.